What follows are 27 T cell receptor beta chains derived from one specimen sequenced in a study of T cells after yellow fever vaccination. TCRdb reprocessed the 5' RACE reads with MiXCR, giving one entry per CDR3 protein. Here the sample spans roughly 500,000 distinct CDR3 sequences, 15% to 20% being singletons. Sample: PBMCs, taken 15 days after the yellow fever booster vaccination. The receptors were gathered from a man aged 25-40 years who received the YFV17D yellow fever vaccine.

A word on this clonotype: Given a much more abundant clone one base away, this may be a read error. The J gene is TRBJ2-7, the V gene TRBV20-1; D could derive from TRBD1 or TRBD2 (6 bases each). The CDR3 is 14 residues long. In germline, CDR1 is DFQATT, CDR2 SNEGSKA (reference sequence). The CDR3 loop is CCANPRRGIYEQYF. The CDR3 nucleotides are TGCTGTGCTAACCCCCGGAGGGGGATCTACGAGCAGTACTTC.

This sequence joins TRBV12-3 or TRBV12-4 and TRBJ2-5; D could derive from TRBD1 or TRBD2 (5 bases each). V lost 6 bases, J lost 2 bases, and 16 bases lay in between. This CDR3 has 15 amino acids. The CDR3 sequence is CASSPNPGRQETQYF. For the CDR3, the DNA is TGTGCCAGCAGCCCAAATCCGGGACGGCAAGAGACCCAGTACTTC.

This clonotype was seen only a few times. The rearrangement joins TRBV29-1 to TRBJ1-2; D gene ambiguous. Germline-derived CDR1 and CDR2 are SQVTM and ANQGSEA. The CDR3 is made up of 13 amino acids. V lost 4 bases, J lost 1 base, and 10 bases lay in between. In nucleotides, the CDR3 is TGCAGCGTTGCACAGCGAATTAACTATGGCTACACCTTC. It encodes CSVAQRINYGYTF.

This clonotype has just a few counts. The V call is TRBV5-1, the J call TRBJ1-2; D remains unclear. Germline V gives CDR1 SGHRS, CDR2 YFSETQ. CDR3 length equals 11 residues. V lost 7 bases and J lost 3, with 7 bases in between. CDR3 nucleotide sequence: TGCGCCAGCTCCGAGGACTATGGCTACACCTTC. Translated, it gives CASSEDYGYTF.

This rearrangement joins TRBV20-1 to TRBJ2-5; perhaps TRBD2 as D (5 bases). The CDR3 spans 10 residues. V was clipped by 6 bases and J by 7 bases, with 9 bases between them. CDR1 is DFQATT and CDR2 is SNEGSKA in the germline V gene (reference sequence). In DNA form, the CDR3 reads TGCAGTGCCGCTGAGGGGACCCAGTACTTC. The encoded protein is CSAAEGTQYF.

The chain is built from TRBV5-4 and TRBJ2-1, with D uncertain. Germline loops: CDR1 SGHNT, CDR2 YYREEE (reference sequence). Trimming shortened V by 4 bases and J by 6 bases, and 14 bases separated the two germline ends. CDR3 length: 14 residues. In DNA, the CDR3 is TGTGCCAGCAGCGGGTCCCCCCCCCCCAATGAGCAGTTCTTC. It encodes CASSGSPPPNEQFF. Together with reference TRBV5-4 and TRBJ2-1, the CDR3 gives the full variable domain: ETGVTQSPTHLIKTRGQQVTLRCSSQSGHNTVSWYQQALGQGPQFIFQYYREEENGRGNFPPRFSGLQFPNYSSELNVNALELDDSALYLCASSGSPPPNEQFFGPGTRLTVL.

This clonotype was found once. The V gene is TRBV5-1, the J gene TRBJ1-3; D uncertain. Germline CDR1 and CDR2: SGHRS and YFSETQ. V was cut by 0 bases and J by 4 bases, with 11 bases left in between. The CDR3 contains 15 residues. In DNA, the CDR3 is TGCGCCAGCAGCTTGGATGGTGGGCGCGGAAACACCATATATTTT. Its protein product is CASSLDGGRGNTIYF.

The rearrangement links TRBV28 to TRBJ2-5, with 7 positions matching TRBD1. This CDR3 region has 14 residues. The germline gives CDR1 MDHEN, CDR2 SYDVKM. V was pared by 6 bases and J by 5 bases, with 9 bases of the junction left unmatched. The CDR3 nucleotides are TGTGCCAGCAGAACAAGGACAGGCCCCGAGACCCAGTACTTC. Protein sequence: CASRTRTGPETQYF.

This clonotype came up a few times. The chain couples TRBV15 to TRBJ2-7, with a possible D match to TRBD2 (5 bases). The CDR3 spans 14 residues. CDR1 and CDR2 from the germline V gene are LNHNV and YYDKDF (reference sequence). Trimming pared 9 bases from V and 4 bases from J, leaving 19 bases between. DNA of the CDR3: TGTGCCACGCGGTTGGACTCTGCCACGTACGAGCAGTACTTC. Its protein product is CATRLDSATYEQYF.

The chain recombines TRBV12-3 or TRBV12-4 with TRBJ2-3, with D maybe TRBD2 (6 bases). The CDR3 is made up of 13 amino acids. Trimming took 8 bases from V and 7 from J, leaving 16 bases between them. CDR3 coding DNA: TGTGCCAGCGGGGAACTAGCTTGGAATACGCAGTATTTT. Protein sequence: CASGELAWNTQYF.

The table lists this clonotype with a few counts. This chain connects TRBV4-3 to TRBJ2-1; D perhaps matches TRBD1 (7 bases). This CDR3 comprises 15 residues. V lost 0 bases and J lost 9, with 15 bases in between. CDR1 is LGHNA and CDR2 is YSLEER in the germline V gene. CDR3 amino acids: CASSQEGTVGGEQFF. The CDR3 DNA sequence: TGCGCCAGCAGCCAAGAAGGGACAGTGGGAGGTGAGCAGTTCTTC.

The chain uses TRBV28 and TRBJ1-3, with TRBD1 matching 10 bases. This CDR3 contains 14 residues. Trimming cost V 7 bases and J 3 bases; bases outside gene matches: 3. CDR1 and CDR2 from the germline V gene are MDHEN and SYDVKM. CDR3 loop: CASIRTGGGNTIYF. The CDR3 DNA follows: TGTGCCAGCATCCGGACAGGGGGTGGAAACACCATATATTTT.

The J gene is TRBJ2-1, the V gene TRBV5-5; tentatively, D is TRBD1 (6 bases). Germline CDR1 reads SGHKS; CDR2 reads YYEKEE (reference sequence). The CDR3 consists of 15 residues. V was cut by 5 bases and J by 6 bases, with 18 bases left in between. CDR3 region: CASSPSRTGPNEQFF. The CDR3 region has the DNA TGTGCCAGCAGTCCATCCCGTACAGGGCCCAATGAGCAGTTCTTC.

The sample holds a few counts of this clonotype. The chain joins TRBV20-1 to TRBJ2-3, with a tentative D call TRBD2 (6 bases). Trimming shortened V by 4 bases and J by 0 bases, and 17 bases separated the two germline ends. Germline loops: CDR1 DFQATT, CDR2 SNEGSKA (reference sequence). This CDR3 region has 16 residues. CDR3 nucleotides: TGCAGTGCTATCGATGTTGAGCGGGCTAGCACAGATACGCAGTATTTT. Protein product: CSAIDVERASTDTQYF.

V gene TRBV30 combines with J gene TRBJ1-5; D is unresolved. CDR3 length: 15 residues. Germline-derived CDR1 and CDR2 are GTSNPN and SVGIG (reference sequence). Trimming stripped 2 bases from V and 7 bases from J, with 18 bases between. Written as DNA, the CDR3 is TGTGCCTGGAGTTGGCCGGGAAGTGGGAACCAGCCCCAGCATTTT. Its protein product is CAWSWPGSGNQPQHF.

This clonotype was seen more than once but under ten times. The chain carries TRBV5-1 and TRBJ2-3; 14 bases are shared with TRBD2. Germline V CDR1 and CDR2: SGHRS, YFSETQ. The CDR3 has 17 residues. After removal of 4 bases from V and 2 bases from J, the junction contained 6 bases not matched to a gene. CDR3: CASSPRTSGRYTDTQYF. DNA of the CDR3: TGCGCCAGCAGCCCGCGGACTAGCGGGAGGTACACAGATACGCAGTATTTT.

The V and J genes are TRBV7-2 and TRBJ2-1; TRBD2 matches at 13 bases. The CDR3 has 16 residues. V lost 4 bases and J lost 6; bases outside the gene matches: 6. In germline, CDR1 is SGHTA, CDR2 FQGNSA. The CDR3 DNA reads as TGTGCCAGCAGCTCCGCCGGGACTAGCGGGATCAATGAGCAGTTCTTC. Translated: CASSSAGTSGINEQFF.

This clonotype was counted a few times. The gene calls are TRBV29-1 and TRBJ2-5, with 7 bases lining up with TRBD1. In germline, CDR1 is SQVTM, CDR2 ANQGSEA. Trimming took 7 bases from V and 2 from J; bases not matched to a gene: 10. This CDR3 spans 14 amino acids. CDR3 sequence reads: CSGNPRDSQETQYF. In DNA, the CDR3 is TGCAGCGGTAATCCCCGGGACAGTCAAGAGACCCAGTACTTC.

The CDR3 nucleotides read TGTGCCACCAGTGATCCTCGGATCGTCTTTGGTGAGCAGTTCTTC. Translation gives CATSDPRIVFGEQFF. The V gene is TRBV15, the J gene TRBJ2-1, with D unresolved. CDR3 length equals 15 residues. In germline, CDR1 is LNHNV, CDR2 YYDKDF (reference sequence). V gave up 6 bases and J gave up 9 bases, with 21 bases separating them.

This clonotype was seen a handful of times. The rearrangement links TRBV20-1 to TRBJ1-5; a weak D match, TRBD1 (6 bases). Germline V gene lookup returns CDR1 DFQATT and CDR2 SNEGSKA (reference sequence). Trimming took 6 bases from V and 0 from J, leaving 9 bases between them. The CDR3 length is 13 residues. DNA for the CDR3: TGCAGTGCCAACAGGGCTAGCAATCAGCCCCAGCATTTT. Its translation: CSANRASNQPQHF.

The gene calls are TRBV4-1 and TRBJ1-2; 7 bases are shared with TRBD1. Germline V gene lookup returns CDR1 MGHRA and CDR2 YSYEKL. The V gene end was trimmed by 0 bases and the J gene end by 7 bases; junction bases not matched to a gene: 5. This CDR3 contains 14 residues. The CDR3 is CASSQETGRRGYTF. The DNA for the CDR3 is TGCGCCAGCAGCCAAGAGACAGGGCGGCGTGGCTACACCTTC.

CDR3 residues: CASSYISYEQYF. In DNA form, the CDR3 reads TGTGCCAGCAGTTATATCTCCTACGAGCAGTACTTC. The chain is built from TRBV7-2 and TRBJ2-7, with D hard to call. Germline loops: CDR1 SGHTA, CDR2 FQGNSA. There are 12 residues in the CDR3. V dropped 6 bases and J dropped 0 bases, with 6 bases sitting between them. Complete variable domain (other parts from reference TRBV7-2 and TRBJ2-7): GAGVSQSPSNKVTEKGKDVELRCDPISGHTALYWYRQSLGQGLEFLIYFQGNSAPDKSGLPSDRFSAERTGGSVSTLTIQRTQQEDSAVYLCASSYISYEQYFGPGTRLTVT.

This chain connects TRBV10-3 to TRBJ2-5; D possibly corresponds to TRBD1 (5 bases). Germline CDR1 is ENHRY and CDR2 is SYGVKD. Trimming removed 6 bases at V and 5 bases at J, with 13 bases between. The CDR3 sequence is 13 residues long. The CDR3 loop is CAIRNGAGETQYF. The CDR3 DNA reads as TGTGCCATCAGGAACGGAGCAGGGGAGACCCAGTACTTC.

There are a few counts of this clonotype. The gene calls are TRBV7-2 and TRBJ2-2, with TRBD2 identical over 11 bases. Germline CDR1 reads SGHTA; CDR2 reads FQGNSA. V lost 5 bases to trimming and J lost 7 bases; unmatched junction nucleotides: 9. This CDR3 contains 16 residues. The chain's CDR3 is CASSVLAGGAGGELFF. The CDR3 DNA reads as TGTGCCAGCAGCGTTCTAGCGGGAGGCGCTGGCGGGGAGCTGTTTTTT.

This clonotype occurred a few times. CDR3 loop: CASSLSGSANEQFF. DNA of the CDR3: TGCGCCAGCAGCTTATCGGGGAGTGCAAATGAGCAGTTCTTC. The genes are TRBV5-1 and TRBJ2-1, with a possible D match to TRBD2 (5 bases). Germline V gene lookup returns CDR1 SGHRS and CDR2 YFSETQ. The CDR3 is 14 residues long. Trimming cost V 2 bases and J 7 bases, with 13 bases left between them.

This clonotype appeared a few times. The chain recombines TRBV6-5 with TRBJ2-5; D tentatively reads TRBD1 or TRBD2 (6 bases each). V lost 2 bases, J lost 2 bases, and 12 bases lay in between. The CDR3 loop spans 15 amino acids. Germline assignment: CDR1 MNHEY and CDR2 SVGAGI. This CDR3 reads CASSYLGGQQETQYF. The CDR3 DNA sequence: TGTGCCAGCAGTTACCTGGGGGGACAACAAGAGACCCAGTACTTC.

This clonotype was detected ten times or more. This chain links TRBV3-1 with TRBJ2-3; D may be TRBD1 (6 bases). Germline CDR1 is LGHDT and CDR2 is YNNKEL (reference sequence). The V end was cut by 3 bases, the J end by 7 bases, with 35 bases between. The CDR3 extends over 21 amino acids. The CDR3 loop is CASSHTRSGVGQGQGKHTQYF. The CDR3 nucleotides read TGTGCCAGCAGCCATACGCGGTCTGGTGTGGGGCAGGGACAAGGCAAGCATACGCAGTATTTT.